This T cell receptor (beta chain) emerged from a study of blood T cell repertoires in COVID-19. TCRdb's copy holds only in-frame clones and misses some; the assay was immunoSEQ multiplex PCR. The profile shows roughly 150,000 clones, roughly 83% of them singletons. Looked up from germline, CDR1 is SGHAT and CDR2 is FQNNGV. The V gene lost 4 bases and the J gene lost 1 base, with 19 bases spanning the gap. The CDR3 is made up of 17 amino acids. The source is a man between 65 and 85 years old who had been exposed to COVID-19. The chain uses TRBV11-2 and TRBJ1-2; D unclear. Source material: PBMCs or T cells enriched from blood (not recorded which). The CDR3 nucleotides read TGTGCCAGCAGCTCATCTCCAAGACTGAGAAGTAACTATGGCTACACCTTC. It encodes CASSSSPRLRSNYGYTF.